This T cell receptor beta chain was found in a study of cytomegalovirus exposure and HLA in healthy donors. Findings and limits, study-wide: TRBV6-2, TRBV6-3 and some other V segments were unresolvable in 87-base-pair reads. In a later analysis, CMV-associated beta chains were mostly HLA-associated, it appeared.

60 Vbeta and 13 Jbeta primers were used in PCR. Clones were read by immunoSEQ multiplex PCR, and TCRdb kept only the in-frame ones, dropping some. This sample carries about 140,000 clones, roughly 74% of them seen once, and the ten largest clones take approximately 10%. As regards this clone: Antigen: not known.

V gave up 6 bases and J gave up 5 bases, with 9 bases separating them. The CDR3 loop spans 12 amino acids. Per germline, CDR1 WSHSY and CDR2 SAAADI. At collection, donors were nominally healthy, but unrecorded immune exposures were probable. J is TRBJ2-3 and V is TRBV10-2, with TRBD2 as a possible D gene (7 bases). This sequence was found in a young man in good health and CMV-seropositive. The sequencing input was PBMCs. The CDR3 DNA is TGCGCCAGCAGGGGAGGGGGAGATACGCAGTATTTT. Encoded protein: CASRGGGDTQYF.